Below, 6 T cell receptor beta chains from the same sample are listed, as sequenced in a study of T-cell reconstitution after alpha-beta-depleted transplantation in children. The library targeted TCRbeta and was prepared with unique molecular identifiers. TCRdb reprocessed the PCR reads via MiXCR and lists one record per CDR3 protein. The profile covers 250,000 or so distinct CDR3 sequences, with 20% to 30% appearing a single time and roughly 5% taken by the ten largest. Sample: PBMCs, mostly from graft donor cells, taken 360 days after TCRalphabeta/CD19-depleted stem cell transplant. These receptors all come from a female patient aged 2-15 years who had a stem cell transplant for congenital amegakaryocytic thrombocytopenia, so the T cells may come from the graft donor.

There are a few counts of this clonotype. The chain couples TRBV21-1 to TRBJ2-3. TRBV21-1 is a pseudogene locus. This CDR3 has 14 amino acids. The CDR3 DNA reads TGTGCCAGCAGCGGGTTATTTTGGACAGATACGCAGTATTTT. It encodes CASSGLFWTDTQYF.

This clonotype was observed a few times. The V and J genes are TRBV6-5 and TRBJ1-1; 7 nucleotides align to TRBD1. The CDR3 sequence is 11 residues long. With V trimmed by 7 bases and J by 10 bases, 6 bases remained unmatched. Germline CDR1 and CDR2: MNHEY and SVGAGI. The CDR3 protein is CASNSQGSAFF. The CDR3 DNA is TGTGCCAGCAATTCACAGGGGTCAGCTTTCTTT.

The table lists this clonotype with a few counts. The CDR3 bases are TGTGCCAGCAGCTCCACGGGGGATACGCAGTATTTT. Amino acid sequence: CASSSTGDTQYF. The V gene is TRBV7-2, the J gene TRBJ2-3; D possibly corresponds to TRBD2 (5 bases). Germline CDR1 and CDR2: SGHTA and FQGNSA. The CDR3 contains 12 residues. V lost 4 bases, J lost 6 bases, and 8 bases lay in between.

The V gene is TRBV6-2 or TRBV6-3, the J gene TRBJ1-1; D call uncertain. Trimming shortened V by 4 bases and J by 2 bases, and 5 bases separated the two germline ends. The germline CDR1 and CDR2 sequences are MNHEY and SVGEGT. CDR3 size: 12 residues. The CDR3 loop is CASSWTNTEAFF. CDR3 in DNA: TGTGCCAGCAGTTGGACTAACACTGAAGCTTTCTTT.

This clonotype has a count of ten or more. Here the CDR3 reads CSVEVMADYPNTGELFF. The CDR3 bases are TGCAGCGTTGAGGTTATGGCCGACTATCCTAACACCGGGGAGCTGTTTTTT. This chain connects TRBV29-1 to TRBJ2-2, with D perhaps TRBD2 (5 bases). Germline V lookup: CDR1 SQVTM, CDR2 ANQGSEA. Trimming took off 3 bases at V and 2 bases at J, with 19 bases between the two ends. CDR3 length equals 17 residues.

This chain connects TRBV11-2 to TRBJ2-3, with D maybe TRBD2 (5 bases). The germline V and J ends were trimmed by 6 bases and 8 bases, with 36 bases remaining between them. The CDR3 loop spans 20 amino acids. CDR1 is SGHAT and CDR2 is FQNNGV in the germline V gene. CDR3 DNA sequence: TGTGCCAGCAGTTTGAGGGTGGTTCTCTGGGCCCAGACCCCCCAGAGTACGCAGTATTTT. It codes for CASSLRVVLWAQTPQSTQYF. Combining the CDR3 with reference TRBV11-2 and TRBJ2-3 gives the whole variable domain EAGVAQSPRYKIIEKRQSVAFWCNPISGHATLYWYQQILGQGPKLLIQFQNNGVVDDSQLPKDRFSAERLKGVDSTLKIQPAKLEDSAVYLCASSLRVVLWAQTPQSTQYFGPGTRLTVL.